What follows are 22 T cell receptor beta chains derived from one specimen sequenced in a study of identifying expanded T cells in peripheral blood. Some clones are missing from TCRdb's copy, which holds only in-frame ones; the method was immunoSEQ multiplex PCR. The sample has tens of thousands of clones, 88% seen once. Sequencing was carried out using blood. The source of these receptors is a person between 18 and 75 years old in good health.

CDR3 protein: CASSRPQGRTDTQYF. The CDR3 coding sequence is TGTGCCAGCAGCCGCCCGCAGGGGCGCACAGATACGCAGTATTTT. This chain links TRBV28 with TRBJ2-3; tentatively, D is TRBD1 (6 bases). V lost 6 bases and J 1 base, leaving 14 bases between the germline ends. The CDR3 totals 15 residues. Looked up from germline, CDR1 is MDHEN and CDR2 is SYDVKM.

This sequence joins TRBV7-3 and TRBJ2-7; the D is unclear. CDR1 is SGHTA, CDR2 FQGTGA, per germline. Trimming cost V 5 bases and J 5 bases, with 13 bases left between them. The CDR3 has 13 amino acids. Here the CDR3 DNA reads TGTGCCAGCAGCCTCACAGCAGCGAACGAGCAGTACTTC. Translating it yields CASSLTAANEQYF.

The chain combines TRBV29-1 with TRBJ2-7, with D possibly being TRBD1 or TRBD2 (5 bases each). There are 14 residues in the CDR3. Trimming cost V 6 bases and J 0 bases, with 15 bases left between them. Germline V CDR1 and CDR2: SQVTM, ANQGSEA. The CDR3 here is CSVAGWGYSYEQYF. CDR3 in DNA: TGCAGCGTCGCCGGTTGGGGGTACTCCTACGAGCAGTACTTC.

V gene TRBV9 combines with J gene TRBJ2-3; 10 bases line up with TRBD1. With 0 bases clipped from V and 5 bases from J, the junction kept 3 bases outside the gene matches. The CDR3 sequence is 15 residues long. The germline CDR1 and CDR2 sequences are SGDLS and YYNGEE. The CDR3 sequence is CASSVAGTGVDTQYF. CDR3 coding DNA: TGTGCCAGCAGCGTAGCCGGGACAGGGGTAGATACGCAGTATTTT.

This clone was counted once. The CDR3 region is CASSQVAETNQPQHF. CDR3 nucleotides: TGCGCCAGCAGCCAAGTCGCGGAGACTAATCAGCCCCAGCATTTT. The chain employs TRBV4-1 and TRBJ1-5; no firm D call. V was pared by 1 base and J by 4 bases, with 11 bases between. This CDR3 contains 15 residues. The germline gives CDR1 MGHRA, CDR2 YSYEKL.

The CDR3 DNA reads as TGCGCCAGCAGCCAAGATCAAGGACAGGGGGCGCTTGGCTACACCTTC. Encoded protein: CASSQDQGQGALGYTF. The chain uses TRBV4-3 and TRBJ1-2, with 11 positions matching TRBD1. The germline gives CDR1 LGHNA, CDR2 YSLEER. The CDR3 has 16 residues. The V segment lost 0 bases and the J segment 7 bases; nucleotides outside the gene matches: 7.

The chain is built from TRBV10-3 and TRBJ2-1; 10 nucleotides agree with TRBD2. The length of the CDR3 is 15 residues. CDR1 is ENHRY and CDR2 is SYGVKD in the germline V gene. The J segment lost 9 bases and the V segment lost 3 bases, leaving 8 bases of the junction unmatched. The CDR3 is CAISETAGGPGEQFF. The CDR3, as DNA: TGTGCCATCAGTGAAACAGCGGGAGGGCCTGGTGAGCAGTTCTTC.

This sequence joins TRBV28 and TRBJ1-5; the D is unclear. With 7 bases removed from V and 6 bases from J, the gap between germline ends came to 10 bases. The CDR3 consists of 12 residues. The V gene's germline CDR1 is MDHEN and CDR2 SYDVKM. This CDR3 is CASTRTGQPQHF. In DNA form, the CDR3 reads TGTGCCAGCACCCGGACCGGTCAGCCCCAGCATTTT.

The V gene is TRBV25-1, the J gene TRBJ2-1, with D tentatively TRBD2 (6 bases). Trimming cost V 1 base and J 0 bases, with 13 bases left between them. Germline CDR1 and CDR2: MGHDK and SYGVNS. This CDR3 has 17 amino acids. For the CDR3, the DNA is TGTGCCAGCAGTGAATTTCGACTAGGGAGCTCCTACAATGAGCAGTTCTTC. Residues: CASSEFRLGSSYNEQFF.

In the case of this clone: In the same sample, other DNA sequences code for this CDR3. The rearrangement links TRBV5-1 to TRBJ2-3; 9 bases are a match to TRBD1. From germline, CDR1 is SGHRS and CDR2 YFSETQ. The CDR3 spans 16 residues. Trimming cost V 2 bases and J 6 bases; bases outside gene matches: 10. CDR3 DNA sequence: TGCGCCAGCAGCTTACAACCGGGACAGGGAGCGGATACGCAGTATTTT. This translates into CASSLQPGQGADTQYF.

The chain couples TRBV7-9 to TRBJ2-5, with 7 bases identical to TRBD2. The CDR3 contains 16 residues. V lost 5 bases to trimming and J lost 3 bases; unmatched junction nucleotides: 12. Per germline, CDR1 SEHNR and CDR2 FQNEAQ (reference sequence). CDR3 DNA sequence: TGTGCCAGCAGCCCCGCTGGCGGGAGAGGGGAAGAGACCCAGTACTTC. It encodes CASSPAGGRGEETQYF. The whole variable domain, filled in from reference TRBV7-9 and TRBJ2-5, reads DTGVSQNPRHKITKRGQNVTFRCDPISEHNRLYWYRQTLGQGPEFLTYFQNEAQLEKSRLLSDRFSAERPKGSFSTLEIQRTEQGDSAMYLCASSPAGGRGEETQYFGPGTRLLVL.

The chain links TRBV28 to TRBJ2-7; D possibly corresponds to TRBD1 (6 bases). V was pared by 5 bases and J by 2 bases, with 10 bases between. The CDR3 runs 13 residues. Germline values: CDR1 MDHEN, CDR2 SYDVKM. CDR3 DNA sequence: TGTGCCAGCAGTATTTGGACAGCCTACGAGCAGTACTTC. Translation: CASSIWTAYEQYF. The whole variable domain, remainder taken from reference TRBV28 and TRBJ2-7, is DVKVTQSSRYLVKRTGEKVFLECVQDMDHENMFWYRQDPGLGLRLIYFSYDVKMKEKGDIPEGYSVSREKKERFSLILESASTNQTSMYLCASSIWTAYEQYFGPGTRLTVT.

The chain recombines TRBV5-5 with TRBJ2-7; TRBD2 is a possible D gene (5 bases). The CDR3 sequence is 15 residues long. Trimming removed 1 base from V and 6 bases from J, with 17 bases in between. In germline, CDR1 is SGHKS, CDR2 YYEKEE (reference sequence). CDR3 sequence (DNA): TGTGCCAGCAGCTTGCGTGACTCGGTGGGGAGCGAGCAGTACTTC. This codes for CASSLRDSVGSEQYF.

In DNA, the CDR3 is TGCGCCAGCAGCTTCGGGACTAGCGGGGGAGACGAGCAGTACTTC. Its translation is CASSFGTSGGDEQYF. V and J are TRBV5-1 and TRBJ2-7, with 14 nucleotides matching TRBD2. From germline, CDR1 is SGHRS and CDR2 YFSETQ. V lost 2 bases, J lost 5 bases, and 3 bases stayed unmatched. This CDR3 comprises 15 residues. The whole variable domain, remainder taken from reference TRBV5-1 and TRBJ2-7, is KAGVTQTPRYLIKTRGQQVTLSCSPISGHRSVSWYQQTPGQGLQFLFEYFSETQRNKGNFPGRFSGRQFSNSRSEMNVSTLELGDSALYLCASSFGTSGGDEQYFGPGTRLTVT.

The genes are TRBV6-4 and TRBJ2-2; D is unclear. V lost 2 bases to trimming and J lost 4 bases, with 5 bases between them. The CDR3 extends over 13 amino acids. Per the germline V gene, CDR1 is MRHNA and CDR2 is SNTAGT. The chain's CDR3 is CASSDTFTGELFF. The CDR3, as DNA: TGTGCCAGCAGTGACACCTTCACCGGGGAGCTGTTTTTT.

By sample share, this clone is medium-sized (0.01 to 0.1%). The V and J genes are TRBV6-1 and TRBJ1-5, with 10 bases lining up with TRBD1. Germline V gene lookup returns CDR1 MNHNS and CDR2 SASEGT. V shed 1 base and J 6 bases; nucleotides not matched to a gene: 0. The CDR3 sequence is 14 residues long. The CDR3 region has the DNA TGTGCCAGCAGTGAAGGGACAGGGGGTCAGCCCCAGCATTTT. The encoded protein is CASSEGTGGQPQHF.

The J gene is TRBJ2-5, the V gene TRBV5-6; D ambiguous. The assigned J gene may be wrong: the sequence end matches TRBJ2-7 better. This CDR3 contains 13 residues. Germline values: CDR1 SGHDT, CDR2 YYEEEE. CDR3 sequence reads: CASSLQRSYEQYF. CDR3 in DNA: TGTGCCAGCAGCTTACAGAGATCCTACGAGCAGTACTTC.

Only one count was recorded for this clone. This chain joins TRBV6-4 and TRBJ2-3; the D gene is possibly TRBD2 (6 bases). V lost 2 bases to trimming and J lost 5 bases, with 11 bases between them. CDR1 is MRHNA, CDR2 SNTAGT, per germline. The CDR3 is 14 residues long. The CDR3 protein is CASSDGQGGDTQYF. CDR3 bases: TGTGCCAGCAGTGACGGGCAGGGAGGAGATACGCAGTATTTT.

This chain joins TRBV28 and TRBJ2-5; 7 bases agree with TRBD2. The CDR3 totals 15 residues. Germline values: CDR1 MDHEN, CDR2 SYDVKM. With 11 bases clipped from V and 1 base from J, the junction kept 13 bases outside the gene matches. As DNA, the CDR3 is TGTGCCGCTGGGGGGGGGAGGTCCGTCCAAGAGACCCAGTACTTC. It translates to CAAGGGRSVQETQYF.

The CDR3 DNA reads as TGTGCTAGTGGAAAGGGATCCGGGGAGCTGTTTTTT. This translates into CASGKGSGELFF. The chain links TRBV12-5 to TRBJ2-2; D is ambiguous. The CDR3 runs to 12 residues. Trimming took off 6 bases at V and 6 bases at J, with 8 bases between the two ends. The germline gives CDR1 LGHNT, CDR2 FRNRAP.

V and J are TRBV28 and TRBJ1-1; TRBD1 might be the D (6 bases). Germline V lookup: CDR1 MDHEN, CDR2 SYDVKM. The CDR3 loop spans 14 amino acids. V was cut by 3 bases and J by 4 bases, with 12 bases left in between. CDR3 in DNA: TGTGCCAGCAGTTTCTACAGGGCGAGCACTGAAGCTTTCTTT. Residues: CASSFYRASTEAFF. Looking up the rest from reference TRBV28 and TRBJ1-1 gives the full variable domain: DVKVTQSSRYLVKRTGEKVFLECVQDMDHENMFWYRQDPGLGLRLIYFSYDVKMKEKGDIPEGYSVSREKKERFSLILESASTNQTSMYLCASSFYRASTEAFFGQGTRLTVV.

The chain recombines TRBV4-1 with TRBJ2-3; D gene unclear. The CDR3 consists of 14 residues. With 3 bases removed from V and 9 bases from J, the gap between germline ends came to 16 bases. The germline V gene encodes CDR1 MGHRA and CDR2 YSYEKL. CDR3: CASSQLRSAPTQYF. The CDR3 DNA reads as TGCGCCAGCAGCCAGTTGCGTTCGGCCCCGACGCAGTATTTT.